The present TCR beta chain was sequenced within a study of cytomegalovirus exposure and HLA in healthy donors. Vbeta (60) and Jbeta (13) primers were used in the PCR. The method was immunoSEQ multiplex PCR; TCRdb's version includes in-frame clones alone and lacks a portion of them. This sample has tens of thousands of clones, with 72% found just once. Germline lookup yields CDR1 SGHDT and CDR2 YYEEEE. The CDR3 loop spans 14 amino acids. V gave up 0 bases and J gave up 1 base, with 5 bases separating them. The sample comprised PBMCs. The TCR sequence derives from a woman between 50 and 59 years old in good health and CMV-seropositive. V is TRBV5-6 and J is TRBJ1-3, with D uncertain. The CDR3 loop is CASSLGPSGNTIYF. In nucleotides, the CDR3 is TGTGCCAGCAGCTTGGGGCCATCTGGAAACACCATATATTTT.